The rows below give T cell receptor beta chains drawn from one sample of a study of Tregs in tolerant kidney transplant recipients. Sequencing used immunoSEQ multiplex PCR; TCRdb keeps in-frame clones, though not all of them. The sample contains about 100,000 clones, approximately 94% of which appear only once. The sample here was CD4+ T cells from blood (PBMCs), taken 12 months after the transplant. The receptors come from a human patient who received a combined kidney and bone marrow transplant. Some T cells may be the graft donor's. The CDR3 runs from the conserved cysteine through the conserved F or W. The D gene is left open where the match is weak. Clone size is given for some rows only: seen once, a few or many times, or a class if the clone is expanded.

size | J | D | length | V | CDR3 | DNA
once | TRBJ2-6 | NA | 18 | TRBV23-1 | CASSLNRDKSSGANVLTF | TGCGCCAGCAGTCTAAACCGGGACAAGAGCTCTGGGGCCAACGTCCTGACTTTC
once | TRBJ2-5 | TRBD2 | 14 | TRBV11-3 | CASSRLAGDETQYF | TGTGCCAGCAGCCGGCTAGCGGGAGATGAGACCCAGTACTTC
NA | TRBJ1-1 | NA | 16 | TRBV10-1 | CASSESTIPRNTEAFF | TGCGCCAGCAGTGAGTCTACCATACCGCGGAACACTGAAGCTTTCTTT
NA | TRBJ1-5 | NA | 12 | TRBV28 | CASIQVNQPQHF | TGTGCCAGCATTCAGGTCAATCAGCCCCAGCATTTT
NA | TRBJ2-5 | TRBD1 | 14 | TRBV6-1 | CANRRTGGQETQYF | TGTGCCAACCGGAGGACAGGGGGGCAAGAGACCCAGTACTTC
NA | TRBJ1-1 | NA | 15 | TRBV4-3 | CASSQVPQVYTEAFF | TGCGCCAGCAGCCAAGTACCCCAGGTATACACTGAAGCTTTCTTT
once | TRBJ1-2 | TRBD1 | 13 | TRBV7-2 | CASKTTGTYGYTF | TGTGCCAGCAAGACGACAGGGACCTATGGCTACACCTTC
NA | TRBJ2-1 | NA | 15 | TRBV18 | CASSPGQSSYNEQFF | TGTGCCAGCTCACCAGGACAGTCTTCCTACAATGAGCAGTTCTTC
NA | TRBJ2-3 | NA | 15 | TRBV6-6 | CASSTRGPSTDTQYF | TGTGCCAGCAGTACGCGGGGGCCGAGCACAGATACGCAGTATTTT
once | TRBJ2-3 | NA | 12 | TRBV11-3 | CASSLEGGAQYF | TGTGCCAGCAGCTTAGAGGGGGGTGCGCAGTATTTT
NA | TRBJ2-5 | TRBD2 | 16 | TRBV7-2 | CASSTGLAGGRETQYF | TGTGCCAGCAGTACAGGACTAGCGGGGGGGCGAGAGACCCAGTACTTC
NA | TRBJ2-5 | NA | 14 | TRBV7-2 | CASSVPEYQETQYF | TGTGCCAGCAGCGTCCCGGAGTATCAAGAGACCCAGTACTTC
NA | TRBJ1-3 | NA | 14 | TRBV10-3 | CAISVGGSGNTIYF | TGTGCCATCAGTGTAGGGGGCTCTGGAAACACCATATATTTT
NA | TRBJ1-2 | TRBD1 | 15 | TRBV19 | CASSARDRGTYGYTF | TGTGCCAGTAGTGCCCGGGACAGGGGAACTTATGGCTACACCTTC
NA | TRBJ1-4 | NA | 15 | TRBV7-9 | CASSPEGATNEKLFF | TGTGCCAGCAGCCCCGAGGGAGCAACTAATGAAAAACTGTTTTTT
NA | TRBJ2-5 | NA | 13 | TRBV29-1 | CSVEVARQETQYF | TGCAGCGTTGAAGTGGCCAGACAAGAGACCCAGTACTTC
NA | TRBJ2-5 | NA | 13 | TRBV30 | CAWSVFRRETQYF | TGTGCCTGGAGTGTATTCCGTCGGGAGACCCAGTACTTC
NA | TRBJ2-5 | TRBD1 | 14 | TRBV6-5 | CASRTTGGAKTQYF | TGTGCCAGCAGAACGACAGGGGGCGCGAAGACCCAGTACTTC
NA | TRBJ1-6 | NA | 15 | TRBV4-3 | CASSQDETENSPLHF | TGCGCCAGCAGCCAAGACGAGACAGAGAATTCCCCCCTCCACTTT
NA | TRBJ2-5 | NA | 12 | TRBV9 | CASSARSETQYF | TGTGCCAGCAGCGCCAGGTCGGAGACCCAGTACTTC
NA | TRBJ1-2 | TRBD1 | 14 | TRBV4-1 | CASSQGDSLYGYTF | TGCGCCAGCAGCCAAGGGGACAGCCTGTATGGCTACACCTTC
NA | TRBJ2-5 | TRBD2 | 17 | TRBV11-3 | CASSPRLAGVYQETQYF | TGTGCCAGCAGCCCACGGCTAGCGGGGGTATACCAAGAGACCCAGTACTTC
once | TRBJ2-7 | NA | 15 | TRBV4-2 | CASSQELDSNYEQYF | TGTGCCAGCAGCCAAGAACTAGATTCCAACTACGAGCAGTACTTC
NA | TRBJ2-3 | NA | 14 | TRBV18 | CASSPYTSTDTQYF | TGTGCCAGCTCACCATACACAAGCACAGATACGCAGTATTTT
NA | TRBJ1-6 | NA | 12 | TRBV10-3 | CATQGHESPLHF | TGTGCGACCCAGGGCCATGAATCACCCCTCCACTTT
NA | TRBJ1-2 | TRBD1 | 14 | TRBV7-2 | CASSFDRGGYGYTF | TGTGCCAGCAGCTTTGACAGGGGAGGCTATGGCTACACCTTC
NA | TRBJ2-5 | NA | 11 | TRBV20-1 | CSATTVRTQYF | TGCAGTGCTACGACAGTGCGGACCCAGTACTTC
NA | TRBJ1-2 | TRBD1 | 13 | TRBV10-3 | CATWTGGWGGYTF | TGTGCCACTTGGACAGGGGGCTGGGGTGGCTACACCTTC
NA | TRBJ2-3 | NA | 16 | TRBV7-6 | CASSLRAAGATDTQYF | TGTGCCAGCAGCTTAAGAGCAGCCGGAGCTACAGATACGCAGTATTTT
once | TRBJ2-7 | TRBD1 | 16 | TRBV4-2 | CASSQGGTVNSYEQYF | TGTGCCAGCAGCCAAGGTGGGACAGTGAACTCCTACGAGCAGTACTTC
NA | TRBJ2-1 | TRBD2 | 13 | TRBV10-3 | CAIALAGNNEQFF | TGTGCCATCGCCCTAGCGGGAAACAATGAGCAGTTCTTC
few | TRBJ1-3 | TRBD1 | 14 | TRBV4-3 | CASSFGTEGNTIYF | TGCGCCAGCAGCTTTGGGACAGAGGGAAACACCATATATTTT
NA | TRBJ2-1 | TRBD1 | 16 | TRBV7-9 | CASSIYWDRGYNEQFF | TGTGCCAGCAGCATCTACTGGGACAGGGGCTACAATGAGCAGTTCTTC
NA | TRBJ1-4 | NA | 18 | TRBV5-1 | CASSPYRVGYSTNEKLFF | TGCGCCAGCAGTCCCTACAGGGTGGGATATTCAACTAATGAAAAACTGTTTTTT
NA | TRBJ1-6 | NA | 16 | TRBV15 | CATSRDLTSADSPLHF | TGTGCCACCAGCAGAGATTTGACCTCCGCGGATTCACCCCTCCACTTT
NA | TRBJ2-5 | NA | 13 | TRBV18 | CASSPGGLETQYF | TGTGCCAGCTCACCGGGGGGTTTGGAGACCCAGTACTTC